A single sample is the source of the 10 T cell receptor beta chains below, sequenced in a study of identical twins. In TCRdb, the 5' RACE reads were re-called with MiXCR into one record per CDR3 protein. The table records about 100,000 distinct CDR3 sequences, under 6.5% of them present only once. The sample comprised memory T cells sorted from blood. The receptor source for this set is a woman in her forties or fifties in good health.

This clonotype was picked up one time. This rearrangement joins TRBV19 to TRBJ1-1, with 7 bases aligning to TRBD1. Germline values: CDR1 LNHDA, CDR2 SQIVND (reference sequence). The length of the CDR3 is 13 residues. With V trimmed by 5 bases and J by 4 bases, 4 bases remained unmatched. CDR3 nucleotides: TGTGCCAGTAGTTCCCAGGGGGGCACTGAAGCTTTCTTT. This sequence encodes CASSSQGGTEAFF.

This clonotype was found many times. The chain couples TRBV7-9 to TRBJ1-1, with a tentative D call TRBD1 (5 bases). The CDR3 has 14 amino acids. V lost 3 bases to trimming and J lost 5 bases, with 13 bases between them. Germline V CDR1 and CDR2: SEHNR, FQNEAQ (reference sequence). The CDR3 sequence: CASSFPEGETEAFF. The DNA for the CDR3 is TGTGCCAGCAGCTTCCCGGAAGGGGAAACTGAAGCTTTCTTT.

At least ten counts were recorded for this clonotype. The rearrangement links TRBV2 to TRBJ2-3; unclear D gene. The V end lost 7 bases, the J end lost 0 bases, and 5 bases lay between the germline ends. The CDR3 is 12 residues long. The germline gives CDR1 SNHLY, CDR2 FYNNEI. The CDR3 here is CASTRSTDTQYF. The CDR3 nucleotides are TGTGCCAGCACGAGGAGCACAGATACGCAGTATTTT.

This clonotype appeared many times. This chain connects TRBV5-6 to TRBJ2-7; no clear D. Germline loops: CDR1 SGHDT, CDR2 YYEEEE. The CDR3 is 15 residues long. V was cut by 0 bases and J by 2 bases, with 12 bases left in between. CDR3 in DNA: TGTGCCAGCAGCTTGGGGCTAGATTATACCTACGAGCAGTACTTC. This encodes CASSLGLDYTYEQYF.

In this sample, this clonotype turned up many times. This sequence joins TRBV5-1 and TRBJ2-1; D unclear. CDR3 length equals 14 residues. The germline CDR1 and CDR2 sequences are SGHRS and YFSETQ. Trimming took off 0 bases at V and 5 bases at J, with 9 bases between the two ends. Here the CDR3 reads CASSLAGVHNEQFF. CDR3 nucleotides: TGCGCCAGCAGCTTGGCCGGAGTACACAATGAGCAGTTCTTC. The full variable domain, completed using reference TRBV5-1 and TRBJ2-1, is KAGVTQTPRYLIKTRGQQVTLSCSPISGHRSVSWYQQTPGQGLQFLFEYFSETQRNKGNFPGRFSGRQFSNSRSEMNVSTLELGDSALYLCASSLAGVHNEQFFGPGTRLTVL.

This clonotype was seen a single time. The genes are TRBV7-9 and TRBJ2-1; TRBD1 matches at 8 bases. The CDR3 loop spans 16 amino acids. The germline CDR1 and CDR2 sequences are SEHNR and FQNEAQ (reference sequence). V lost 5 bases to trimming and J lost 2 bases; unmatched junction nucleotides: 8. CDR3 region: CASSLRGRMTYNEQFF. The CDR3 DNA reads TGTGCCAGCAGCCTCAGGGGGCGCATGACCTACAATGAGCAGTTCTTC.

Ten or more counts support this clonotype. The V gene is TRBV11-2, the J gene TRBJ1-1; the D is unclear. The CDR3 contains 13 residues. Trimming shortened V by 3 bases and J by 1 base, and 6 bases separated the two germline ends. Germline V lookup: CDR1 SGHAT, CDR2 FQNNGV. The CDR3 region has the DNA TGTGCCAGCAGCTTTTTCTCGAACACTGAAGCTTTCTTT. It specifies CASSFFSNTEAFF.

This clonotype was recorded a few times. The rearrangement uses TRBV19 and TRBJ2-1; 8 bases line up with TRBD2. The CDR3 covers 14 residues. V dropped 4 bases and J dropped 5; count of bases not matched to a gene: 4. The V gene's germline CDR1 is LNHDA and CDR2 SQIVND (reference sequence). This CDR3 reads CASSSGGTNNEQFF. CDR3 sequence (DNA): TGTGCCAGTAGTAGCGGGGGGACCAACAATGAGCAGTTCTTC.

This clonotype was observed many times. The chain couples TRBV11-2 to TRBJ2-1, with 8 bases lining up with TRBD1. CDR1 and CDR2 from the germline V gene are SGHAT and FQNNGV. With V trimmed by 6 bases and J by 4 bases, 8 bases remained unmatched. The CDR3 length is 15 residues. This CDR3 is CASRRQGAPYNEQFF. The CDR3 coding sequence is TGTGCCAGCAGACGCCAGGGGGCGCCGTACAATGAGCAGTTCTTC.

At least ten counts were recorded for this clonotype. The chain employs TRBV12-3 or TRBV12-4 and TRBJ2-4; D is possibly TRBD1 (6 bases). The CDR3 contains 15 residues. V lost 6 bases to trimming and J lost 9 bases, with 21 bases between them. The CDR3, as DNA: TGTGCCAGCAGACCTACAACAGGGCCAATGGGCATTCAGTACTTC. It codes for CASRPTTGPMGIQYF.